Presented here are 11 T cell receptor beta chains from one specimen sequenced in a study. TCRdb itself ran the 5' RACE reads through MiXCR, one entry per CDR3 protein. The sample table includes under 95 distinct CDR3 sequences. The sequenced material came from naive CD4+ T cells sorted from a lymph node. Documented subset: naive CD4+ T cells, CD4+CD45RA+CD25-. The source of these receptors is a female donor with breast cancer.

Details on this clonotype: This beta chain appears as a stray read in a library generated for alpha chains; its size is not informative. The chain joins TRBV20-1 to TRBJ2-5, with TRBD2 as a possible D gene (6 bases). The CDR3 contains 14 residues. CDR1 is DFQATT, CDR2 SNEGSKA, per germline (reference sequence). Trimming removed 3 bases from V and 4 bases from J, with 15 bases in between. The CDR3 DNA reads TGCAGTGCTAGCCACGGGACGGAGGGAGAGACCCAGTACTTC. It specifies CSASHGTEGETQYF.

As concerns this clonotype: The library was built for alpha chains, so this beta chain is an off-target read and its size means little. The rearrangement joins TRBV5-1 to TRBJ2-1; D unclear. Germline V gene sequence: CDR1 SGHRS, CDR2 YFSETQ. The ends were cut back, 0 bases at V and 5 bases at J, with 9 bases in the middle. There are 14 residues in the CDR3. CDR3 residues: CASSLGHADNEQFF. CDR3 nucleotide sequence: TGCGCCAGCAGCTTGGGTCACGCTGACAATGAGCAGTTCTTC.

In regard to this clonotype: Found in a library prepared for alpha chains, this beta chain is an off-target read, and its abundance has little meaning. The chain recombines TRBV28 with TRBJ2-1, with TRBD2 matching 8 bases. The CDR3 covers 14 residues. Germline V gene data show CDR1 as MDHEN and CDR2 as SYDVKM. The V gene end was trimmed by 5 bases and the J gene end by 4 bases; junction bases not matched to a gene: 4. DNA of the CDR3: TGTGCCAGCAGTCACGGGGGGGGGTACAATGAGCAGTTCTTC. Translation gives CASSHGGGYNEQFF.

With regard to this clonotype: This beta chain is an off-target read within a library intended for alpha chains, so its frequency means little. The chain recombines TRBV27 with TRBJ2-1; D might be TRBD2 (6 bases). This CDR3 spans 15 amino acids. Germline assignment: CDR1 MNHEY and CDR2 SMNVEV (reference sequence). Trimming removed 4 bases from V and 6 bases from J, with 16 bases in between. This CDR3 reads CASSSRLPGGNEQFF. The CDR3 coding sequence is TGTGCCAGCAGTTCTAGACTTCCCGGGGGCAATGAGCAGTTCTTC.

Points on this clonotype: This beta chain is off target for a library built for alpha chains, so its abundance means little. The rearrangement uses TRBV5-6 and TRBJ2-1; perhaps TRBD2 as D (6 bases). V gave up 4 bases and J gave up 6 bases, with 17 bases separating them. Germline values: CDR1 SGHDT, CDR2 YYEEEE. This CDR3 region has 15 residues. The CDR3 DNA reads TGTGCCAGCAGCCAACCTACCGGGACTCCCAATGAGCAGTTCTTC. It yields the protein CASSQPTGTPNEQFF.

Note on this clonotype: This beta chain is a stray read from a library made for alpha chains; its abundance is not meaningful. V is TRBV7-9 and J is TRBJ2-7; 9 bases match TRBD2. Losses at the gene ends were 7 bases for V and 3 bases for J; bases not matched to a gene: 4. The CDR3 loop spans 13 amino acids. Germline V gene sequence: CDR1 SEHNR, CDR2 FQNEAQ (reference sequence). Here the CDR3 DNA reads TGTGCCAGCACCCTTAGCGGGAGCTACGAGCAGTACTTC. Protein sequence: CASTLSGSYEQYF.

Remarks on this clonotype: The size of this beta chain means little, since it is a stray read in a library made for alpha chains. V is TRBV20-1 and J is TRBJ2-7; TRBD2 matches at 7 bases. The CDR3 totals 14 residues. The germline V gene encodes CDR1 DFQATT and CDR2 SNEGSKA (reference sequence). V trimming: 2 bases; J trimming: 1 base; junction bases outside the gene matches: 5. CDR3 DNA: TGCAGTGCTAGACGCGGGAGCGAGTCCTACGAGCAGTACTTC. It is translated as CSARRGSESYEQYF.

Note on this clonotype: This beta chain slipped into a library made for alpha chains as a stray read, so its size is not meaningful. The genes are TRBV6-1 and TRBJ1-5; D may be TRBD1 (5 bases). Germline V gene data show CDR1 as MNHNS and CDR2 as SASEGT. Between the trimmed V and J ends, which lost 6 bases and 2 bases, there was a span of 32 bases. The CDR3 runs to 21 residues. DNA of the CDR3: TGTGCCAGCAGCGTAATTAACGTTGCGGCAGGGTCCTGGGGGGGCAATCAGCCCCAGCATTTT. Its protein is CASSVINVAAGSWGGNQPQHF.

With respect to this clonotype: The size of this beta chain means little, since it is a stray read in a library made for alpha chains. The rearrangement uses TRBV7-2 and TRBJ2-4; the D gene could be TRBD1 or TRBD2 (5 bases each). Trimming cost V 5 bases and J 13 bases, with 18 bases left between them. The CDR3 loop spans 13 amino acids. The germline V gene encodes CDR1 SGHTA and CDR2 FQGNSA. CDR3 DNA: TGTGCCAGCAGCCCCGATGGGGGTCGCCCACAGTACTTC. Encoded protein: CASSPDGGRPQYF.

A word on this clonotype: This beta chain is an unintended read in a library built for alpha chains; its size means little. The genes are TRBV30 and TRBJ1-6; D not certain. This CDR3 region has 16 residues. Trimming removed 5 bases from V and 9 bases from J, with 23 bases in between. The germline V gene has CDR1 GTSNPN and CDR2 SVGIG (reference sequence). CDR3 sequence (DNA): TGTGCCTGGGGTTGGCGGACGATGCGTGGCGTTTCACCCCTCCACTTT. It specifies CAWGWRTMRGVSPLHF.

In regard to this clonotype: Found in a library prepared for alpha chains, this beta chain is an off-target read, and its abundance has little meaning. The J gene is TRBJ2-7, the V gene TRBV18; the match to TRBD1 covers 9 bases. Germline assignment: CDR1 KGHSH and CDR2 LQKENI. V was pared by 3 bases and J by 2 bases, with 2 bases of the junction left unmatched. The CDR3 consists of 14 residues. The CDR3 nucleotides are TGTGCCAGCTCACCTAGGACAGGGGCCTACGAGCAGTACTTC. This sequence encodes CASSPRTGAYEQYF.